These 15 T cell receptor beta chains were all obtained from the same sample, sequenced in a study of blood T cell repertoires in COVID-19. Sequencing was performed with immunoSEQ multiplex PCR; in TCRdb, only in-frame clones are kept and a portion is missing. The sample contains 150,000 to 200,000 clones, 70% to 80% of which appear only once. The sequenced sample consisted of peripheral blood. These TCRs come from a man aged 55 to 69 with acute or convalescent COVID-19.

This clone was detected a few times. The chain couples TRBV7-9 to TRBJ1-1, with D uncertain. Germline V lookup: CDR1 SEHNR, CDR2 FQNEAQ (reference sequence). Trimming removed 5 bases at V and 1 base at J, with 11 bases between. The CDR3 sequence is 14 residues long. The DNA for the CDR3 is TGTGCCAGCAGCCAGCGAGCGGGGAACACTGAAGCTTTCTTT. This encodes CASSQRAGNTEAFF.

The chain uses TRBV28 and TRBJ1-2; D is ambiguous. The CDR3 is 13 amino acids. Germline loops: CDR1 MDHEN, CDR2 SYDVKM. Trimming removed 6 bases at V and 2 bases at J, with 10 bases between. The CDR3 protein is CASSVTTNYGYTF. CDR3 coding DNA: TGTGCCAGCAGCGTGACAACCAACTATGGCTACACCTTC.

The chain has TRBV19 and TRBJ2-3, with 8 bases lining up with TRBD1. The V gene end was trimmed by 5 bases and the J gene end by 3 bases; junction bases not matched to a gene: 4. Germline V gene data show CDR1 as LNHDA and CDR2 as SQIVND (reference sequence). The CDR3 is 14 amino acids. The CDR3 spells CASSAGQGTDTQYF. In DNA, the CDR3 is TGTGCCAGTAGTGCCGGACAGGGAACAGATACGCAGTATTTT.

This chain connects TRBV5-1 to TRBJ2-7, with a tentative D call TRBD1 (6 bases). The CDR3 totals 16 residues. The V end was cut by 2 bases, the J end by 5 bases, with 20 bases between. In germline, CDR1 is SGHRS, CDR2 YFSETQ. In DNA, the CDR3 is TGCGCCAGCAGCTTAGGGGGACGAGGTGGAATCGACGAGCAGTACTTC. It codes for CASSLGGRGGIDEQYF.

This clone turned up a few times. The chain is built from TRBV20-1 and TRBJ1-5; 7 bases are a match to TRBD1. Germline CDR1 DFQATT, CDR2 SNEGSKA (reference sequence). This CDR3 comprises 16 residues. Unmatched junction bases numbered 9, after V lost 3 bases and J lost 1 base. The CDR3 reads CSASRQGWVSNQPQHF. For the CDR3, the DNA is TGCAGTGCTAGTAGACAGGGATGGGTGAGCAATCAGCCCCAGCATTTT.

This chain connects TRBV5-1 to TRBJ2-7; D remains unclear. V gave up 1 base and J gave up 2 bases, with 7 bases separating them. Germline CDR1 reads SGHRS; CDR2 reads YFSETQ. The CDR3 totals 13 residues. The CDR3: CASSLSNPYEQYF. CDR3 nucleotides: TGCGCCAGCAGCTTGAGCAACCCCTACGAGCAGTACTTC.

DNA for the CDR3: TGTGCCAGCAGCGTAGCCCCCCCCGGGACAGGGAATGAGCAGTTCTTC. This codes for CASSVAPPGTGNEQFF. The chain couples TRBV9 to TRBJ2-1; TRBD1 matches 9 bases. The J segment lost 7 bases and the V segment lost 0 bases, leaving 8 bases of the junction unmatched. Per germline, CDR1 SGDLS and CDR2 YYNGEE. This CDR3 is built from 16 residues.

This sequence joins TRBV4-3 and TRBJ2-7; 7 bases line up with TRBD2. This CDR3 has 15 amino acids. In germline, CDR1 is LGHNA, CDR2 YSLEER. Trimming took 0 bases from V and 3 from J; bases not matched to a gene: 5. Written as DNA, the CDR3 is TGCGCCAGCAGCCAAGAAAGGGTAGCGGGCTACGAGCAGTACTTC. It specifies CASSQERVAGYEQYF.

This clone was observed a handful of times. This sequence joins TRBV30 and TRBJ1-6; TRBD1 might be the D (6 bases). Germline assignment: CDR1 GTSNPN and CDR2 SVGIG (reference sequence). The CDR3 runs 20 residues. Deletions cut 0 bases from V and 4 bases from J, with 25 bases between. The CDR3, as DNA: TGTGCCTGGAGTGTATCCATCGTGGCAGGGGAGCTCGGGTATAATTCACCCCTCCACTTT. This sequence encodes CAWSVSIVAGELGYNSPLHF.

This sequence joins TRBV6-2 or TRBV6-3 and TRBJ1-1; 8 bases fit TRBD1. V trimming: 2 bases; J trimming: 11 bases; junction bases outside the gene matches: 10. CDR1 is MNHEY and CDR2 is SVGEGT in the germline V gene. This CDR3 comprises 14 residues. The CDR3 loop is CASSYMFQDRAAFF. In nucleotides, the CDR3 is TGTGCCAGCAGTTACATGTTTCAGGACAGGGCGGCTTTCTTT.

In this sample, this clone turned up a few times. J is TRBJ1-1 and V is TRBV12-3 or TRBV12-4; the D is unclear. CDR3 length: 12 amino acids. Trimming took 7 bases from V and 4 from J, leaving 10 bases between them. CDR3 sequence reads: CASNLGSTEAFF. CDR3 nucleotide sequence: TGTGCCAGCAATTTGGGGAGCACTGAAGCTTTCTTT.

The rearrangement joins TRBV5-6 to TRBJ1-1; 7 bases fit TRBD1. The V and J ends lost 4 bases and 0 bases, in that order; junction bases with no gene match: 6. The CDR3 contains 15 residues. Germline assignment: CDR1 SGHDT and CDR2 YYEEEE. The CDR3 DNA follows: TGTGCCAGCAGCGTGGACAGGTGGATGAACACTGAAGCTTTCTTT. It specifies CASSVDRWMNTEAFF.

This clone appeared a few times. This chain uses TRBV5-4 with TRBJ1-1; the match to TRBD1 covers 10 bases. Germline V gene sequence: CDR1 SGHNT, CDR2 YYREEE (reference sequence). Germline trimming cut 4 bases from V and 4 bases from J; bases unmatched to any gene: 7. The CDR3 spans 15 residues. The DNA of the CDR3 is TGTGCCAGCAGCGCCGGTGACAGGGGGCTCACTGAAGCTTTCTTT. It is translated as CASSAGDRGLTEAFF.

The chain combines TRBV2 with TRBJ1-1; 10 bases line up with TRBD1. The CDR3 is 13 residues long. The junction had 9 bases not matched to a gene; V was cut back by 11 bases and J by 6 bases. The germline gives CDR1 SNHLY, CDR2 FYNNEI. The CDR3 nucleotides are TGTGCCGCAAAGGACAGGGGGGAATCTGAAGCTTTCTTT. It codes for CAAKDRGESEAFF.

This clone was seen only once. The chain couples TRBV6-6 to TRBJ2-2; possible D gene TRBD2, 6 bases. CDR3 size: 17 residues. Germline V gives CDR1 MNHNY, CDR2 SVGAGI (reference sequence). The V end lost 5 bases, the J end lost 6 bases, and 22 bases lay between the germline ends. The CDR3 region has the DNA TGTGCCAGCAGTCCTGAAGTGGGGGGTAACTTCGCCGGGGAGCTGTTTTTT. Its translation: CASSPEVGGNFAGELFF.